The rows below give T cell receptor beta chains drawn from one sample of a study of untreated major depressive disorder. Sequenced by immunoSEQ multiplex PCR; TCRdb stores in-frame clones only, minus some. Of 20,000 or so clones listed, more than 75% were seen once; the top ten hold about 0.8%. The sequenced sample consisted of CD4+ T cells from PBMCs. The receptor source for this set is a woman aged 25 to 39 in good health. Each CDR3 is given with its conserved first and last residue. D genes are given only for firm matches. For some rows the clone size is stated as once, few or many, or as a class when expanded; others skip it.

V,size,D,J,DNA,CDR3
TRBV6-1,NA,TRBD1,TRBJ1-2,TGTGCCAGCAGAGGACAGGGAAAGAGCTATGGCTACACCTTC,CASRGQGKSYGYTF
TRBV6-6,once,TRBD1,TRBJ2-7,TGTGCCACCTCTGAACGGGGGACAGGGGGCCGGGAGCAGTACTTC,CATSERGTGGREQYF
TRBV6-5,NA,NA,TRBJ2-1,TGTGCCAGCAGTTCCCTCAAGAATGAGCAGTTCTTC,CASSSLKNEQFF
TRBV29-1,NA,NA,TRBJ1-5,TGCAGCGCCCAAGGACAGCCCAATCAGCCCCAGCATTTT,CSAQGQPNQPQHF
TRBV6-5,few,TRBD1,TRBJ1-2,TGTGCCAGCAGTTACACTTGGAGGGGGCAGGGCTACACCTTC,CASSYTWRGQGYTF
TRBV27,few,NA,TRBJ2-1,TGTGCCAGCAGTCTATCAAGTTTCTATGAGCAGTTCTTC,CASSLSSFYEQFF
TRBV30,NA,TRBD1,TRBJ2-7,TGTGCCTGGAGTTGGGGACAGCTCTCCTACGAGCAGTACTTC,CAWSWGQLSYEQYF
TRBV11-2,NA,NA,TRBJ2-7,TGTGCCAGCAGCTTAGCAGGGAGAAGCTCCTACGAGCAGTACTTC,CASSLAGRSSYEQYF
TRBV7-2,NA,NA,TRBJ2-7,TGTGCCAGCAGCCTGGAGGGGAGGTGGGGCGAGCAGTACTTC,CASSLEGRWGEQYF
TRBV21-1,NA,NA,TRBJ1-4,TGTGCCAGCAGCAAGGCCGATTTTAATGAAAAACTGTTTTTT,CASSKADFNEKLFF
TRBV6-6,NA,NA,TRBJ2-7,TGTGCCAGCAGTTACCCTCAGGGGTACGAGCAGTACTTC,CASSYPQGYEQYF
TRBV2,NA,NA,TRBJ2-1,TGTGCCAGACAGGGGCAGTTCTTC,CARQGQFF
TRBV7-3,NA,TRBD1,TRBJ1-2,TGTGCCAGCAGTCTAACAGGGGATGGCTACACCTTC,CASSLTGDGYTF
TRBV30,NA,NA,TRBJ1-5,TGTGCCTGGAGTCTCCGGGGGTCTCAGCCCCAGCATTTT,CAWSLRGSQPQHF
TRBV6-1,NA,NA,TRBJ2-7,TGTGCCAGCAGTGAAGGGGCACGGGTCCTTTACGAGCAGTACTTC,CASSEGARVLYEQYF
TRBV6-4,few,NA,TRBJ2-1,TGTGCCAGCAGTGACTCAACGGGAGCCCCCGATGAGCAGTTCTTC,CASSDSTGAPDEQFF
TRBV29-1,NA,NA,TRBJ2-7,TGCAGCGTTAGTAGGAGCCTAGCAGTTGAGCAGTACTTC,CSVSRSLAVEQYF
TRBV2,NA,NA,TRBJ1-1,TGTGCCAGCAGTCAACAGGGGAACACTGAAGCTTTCTTT,CASSQQGNTEAFF
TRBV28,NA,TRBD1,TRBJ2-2,TGTGCCAGCAGTGCAGGGGGTTACACCGGGGAGCTGTTTTTT,CASSAGGYTGELFF
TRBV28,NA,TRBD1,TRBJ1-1,TGTGCCAGCAGTTCCCCAGGGGGCGCGAACACTGAAGCTTTCTTT,CASSSPGGANTEAFF